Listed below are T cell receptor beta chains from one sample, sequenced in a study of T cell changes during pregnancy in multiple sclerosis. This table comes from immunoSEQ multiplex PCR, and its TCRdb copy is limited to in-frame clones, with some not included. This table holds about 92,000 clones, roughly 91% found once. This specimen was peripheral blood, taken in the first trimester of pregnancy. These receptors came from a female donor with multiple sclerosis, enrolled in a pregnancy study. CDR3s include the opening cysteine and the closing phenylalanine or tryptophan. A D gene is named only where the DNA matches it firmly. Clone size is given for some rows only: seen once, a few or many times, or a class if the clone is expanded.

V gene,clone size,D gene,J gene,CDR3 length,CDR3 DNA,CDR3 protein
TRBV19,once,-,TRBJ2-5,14,TGTGCCAGTAGTATTTGGACACAGCAAGAGACCCAGTACTTC,CASSIWTQQETQYF
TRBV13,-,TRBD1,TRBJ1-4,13,TGTGCCAGCAAGGGACAGGGAGGCGAAAAACTGTTTTTT,CASKGQGGEKLFF
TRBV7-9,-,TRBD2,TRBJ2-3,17,TGTGCCAGCAGCCCAAATATGCTAGCGGGGGGTGTGAATACGCAGTATTTT,CASSPNMLAGGVNTQYF
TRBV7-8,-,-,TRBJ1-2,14,TGTGCCAGCAGCTTGGAGTCCCAGGGTTACGGCTACACCTTC,CASSLESQGYGYTF
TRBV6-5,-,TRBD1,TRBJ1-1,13,TGTGCCAGCAGTAAGACAGGGGGCACTGAAGCTTTCTTT,CASSKTGGTEAFF
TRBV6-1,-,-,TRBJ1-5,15,TGTGCCAGCAGTGTATCCGGGGTTGGCAATCAGCCCCAGCATTTT,CASSVSGVGNQPQHF
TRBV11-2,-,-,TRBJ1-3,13,TGTGCCAGCAGCCCCAACTCTGGAAACACCATATATTTT,CASSPNSGNTIYF
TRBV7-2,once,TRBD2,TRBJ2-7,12,TGTGCCAGCAGCTTCGGGGGAGGGGAGCAGTACTTC,CASSFGGGEQYF
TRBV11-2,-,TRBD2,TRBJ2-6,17,TGTGCCAGCAGCCCTCTTAGCGGGGGCTCTGGGGCCAACGTCCTGACTTTC,CASSPLSGGSGANVLTF
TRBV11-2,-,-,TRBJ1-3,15,TGTGCCAGCAGCTTACTGCCGAGCTCTGGAAACACCATATATTTT,CASSLLPSSGNTIYF
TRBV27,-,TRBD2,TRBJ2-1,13,TGTGCCAGCGTAGCGGGGGGCAACAATGAGCAGTTCTTC,CASVAGGNNEQFF
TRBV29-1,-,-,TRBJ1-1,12,TGCAGCGTTATGACAGGTAACACTGAAGCTTTCTTT,CSVMTGNTEAFF
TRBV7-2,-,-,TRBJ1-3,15,TGTGCCAGCAGCTTTCGGACAGCCTCTGGAAACACCATATATTTT,CASSFRTASGNTIYF
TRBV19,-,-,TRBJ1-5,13,TGTGCCAGTACCGACGGTTTCGGGCAGCCCCAGCATTTT,CASTDGFGQPQHF
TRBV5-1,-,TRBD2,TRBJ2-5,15,TGCGCCAGCAGCCGCGCAGCGGGGGGGCAAGAGACCCAGTACTTC,CASSRAAGGQETQYF
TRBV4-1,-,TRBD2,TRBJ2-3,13,TGCGCCAGCGCGGGGGGAGGCACAGATACGCAGTATTTT,CASAGGGTDTQYF
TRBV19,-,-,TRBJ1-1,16,TGTGCCAGTAGTCCCGGGTGGGGGGATGGGAACACTGAAGCTTTCTTT,CASSPGWGDGNTEAFF
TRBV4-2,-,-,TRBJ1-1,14,TGTGCCAGCAGCCCAAAAAGAAGTCCCCCAGGGGCTTTCTTT,CASSPKRSPPGAFF
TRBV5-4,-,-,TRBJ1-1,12,TGTGCCAGCAGCCAAGACGGGAGGCTAGCTTTCTTT,CASSQDGRLAFF
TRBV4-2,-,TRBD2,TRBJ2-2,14,TGTGCCAGCAGCCAAGGGGAGGGTTACGGGGAGCTGTTTTTT,CASSQGEGYGELFF
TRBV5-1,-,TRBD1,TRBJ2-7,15,TGCGCCAGCAGCGGGAGGCAGGGGGCCTCCTACGAGCAGTACTTC,CASSGRQGASYEQYF
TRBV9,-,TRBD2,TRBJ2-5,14,TGTGCCAGCAGCGGTAGCGGGGGACAAGAGACCCAGTACTTC,CASSGSGGQETQYF
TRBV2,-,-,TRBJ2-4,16,TGTGCCAGCAGTGAAAGTTCTAGTGTAGCCAAAAACATTCAGTACTTC,CASSESSSVAKNIQYF
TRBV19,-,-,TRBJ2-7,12,TGTGCCAGTAGTCAACAGGGATACGAGCAGTACTTC,CASSQQGYEQYF
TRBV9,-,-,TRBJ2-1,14,TGTGCCAGCAGCGTAGCGGGGACCTACAATGAGCAGTTCTTC,CASSVAGTYNEQFF
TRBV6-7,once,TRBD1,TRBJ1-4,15,TGTGCCAGCAGCCCAGGGGGCCGGGGTAATGAAAAACTGTTTTTT,CASSPGGRGNEKLFF
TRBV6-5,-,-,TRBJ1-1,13,TGTGCCAGCAGCCCTACCTTGCAGGGTTCAGCTTTCTTT,CASSPTLQGSAFF
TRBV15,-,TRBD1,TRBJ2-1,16,TGTGCCACCAGCAGAGATGGGGGGACAGGGGCGAATGAGCAGTTCTTC,CATSRDGGTGANEQFF
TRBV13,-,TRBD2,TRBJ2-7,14,TGTGCCAGCAGCTTACGCGGGGGGACCTACGAGCAGTACTTC,CASSLRGGTYEQYF
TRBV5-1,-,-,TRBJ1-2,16,TGCGCCAGCAGCTTGGTATCGGCGGTCGAATCCTATGGCTACACCTTC,CASSLVSAVESYGYTF
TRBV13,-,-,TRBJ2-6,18,TGTGCCAGCAGCGGACGGACAACGGGTGTCTCTGGGGCCAACGTCCTGACTTTC,CASSGRTTGVSGANVLTF
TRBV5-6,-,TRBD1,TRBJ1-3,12,TGTGCCAGCAGCTTGGAGGACAGGACCATATATTTT,CASSLEDRTIYF
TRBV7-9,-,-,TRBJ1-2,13,TGTGCCAGCAGCCCGCGACAGAACTATGGCTACACCTTC,CASSPRQNYGYTF
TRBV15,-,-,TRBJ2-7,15,TGTGCCACCAGCGGGGGGACTCGTGCTGATTACGAGCAGTACTTC,CATSGGTRADYEQYF
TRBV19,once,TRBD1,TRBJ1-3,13,TGTGCCGGCTCGACAGGGGTTGGAAACACCATATATTTT,CAGSTGVGNTIYF
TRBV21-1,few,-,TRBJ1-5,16,TGTGCCAGCAGCAATTTGAAATGCAGAATTGATCAGCCCCAGCATTTT,CASSNLKCRIDQPQHF
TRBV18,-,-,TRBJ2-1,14,TGTGCCAGCTCACCTAAGGGGAATTACAATGAGCAGTTCTTC,CASSPKGNYNEQFF
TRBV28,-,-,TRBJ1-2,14,TGTGCCAGCAGTAAACAGGGAAGTAACTATGGCTACACCTTC,CASSKQGSNYGYTF
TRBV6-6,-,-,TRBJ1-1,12,TGTGCCAGCAAAATTACAGGGTGGTGGCCTTTCTTT,CASKITGWWPFF
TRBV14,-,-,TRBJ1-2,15,TGTGCCAGCAGCCAAGATCAGGGCACGATCTATGGCTACACCTTC,CASSQDQGTIYGYTF
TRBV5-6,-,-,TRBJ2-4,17,TGTGCCAGCAGCCCTCTATGGGGTGGCGGGGCCAAAAACATTCAGTACTTC,CASSPLWGGGAKNIQYF
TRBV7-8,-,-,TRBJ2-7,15,TGTGCCAGCAGACCGCTTTGGAGGGTGGACTACGAGCAGTACTTC,CASRPLWRVDYEQYF
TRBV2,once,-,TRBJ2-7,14,TGTGCCAGCATTCTCGGGCTAGCCGGCTACGAGCAGTACTTC,CASILGLAGYEQYF
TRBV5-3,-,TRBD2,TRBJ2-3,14,TGTGCCAGAAGCTACCGACTAGCGGGACCCTTGCAGTATTTT,CARSYRLAGPLQYF
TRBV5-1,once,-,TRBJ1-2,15,TGCGCCAGCAGCATAAAGGGGTCCTTTAACTATGGCTACACCTTC,CASSIKGSFNYGYTF
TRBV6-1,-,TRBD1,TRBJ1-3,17,TGTGCCAGCAGTGCGATAACAGGGGGCTTCGCTGGAAACACCATATATTTT,CASSAITGGFAGNTIYF
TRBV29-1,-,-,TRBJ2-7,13,TGCAGCGCCCTAGACAGGTTCTCTCACGAGCAGTACTTC,CSALDRFSHEQYF
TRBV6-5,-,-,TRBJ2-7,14,TGTGCCAGCAGTTCTACGGACAGATCCTACGAGCAGTACTTC,CASSSTDRSYEQYF
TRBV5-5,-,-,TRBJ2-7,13,TGTGCCAGCAGCTGGAACTGGACAGACGAGCAGTACTTC,CASSWNWTDEQYF
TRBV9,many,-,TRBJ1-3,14,TGTGCCAGCAGCTCGGGGAGAGGGTTAAACACCATATATTTT,CASSSGRGLNTIYF
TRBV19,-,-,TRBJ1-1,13,TGTGCCAGTAGTGGACAGCCGAACACTGAAGCTTTCTTT,CASSGQPNTEAFF
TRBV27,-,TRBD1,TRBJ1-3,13,TGTGCCAGCAGTTACAGGGGTGGAAACACCATATATTTT,CASSYRGGNTIYF
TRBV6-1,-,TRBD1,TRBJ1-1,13,TGTGCCAGCAGTGGGACAGGTAGGACTGAAGCTTTCTTT,CASSGTGRTEAFF
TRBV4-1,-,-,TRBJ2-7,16,TGCGCCAGCAGCCAAGATCCCGGGACAAAAACCTACGAGCAGTACTTC,CASSQDPGTKTYEQYF
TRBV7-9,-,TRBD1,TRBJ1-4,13,TGTGCCAGCAGCTTGGGCAGGGGGGAAAAACTGTTTTTT,CASSLGRGEKLFF
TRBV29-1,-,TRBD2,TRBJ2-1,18,TGCAGCGTTGCCTTTACTAGCGGGGGGGTGAGCTCCTACAATGAGCAGTTCTTC,CSVAFTSGGVSSYNEQFF
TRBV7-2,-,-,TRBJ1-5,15,TGTGCCAGCAGCTCCACAGCGGGGAGCAATCAGCCCCAGCATTTT,CASSSTAGSNQPQHF
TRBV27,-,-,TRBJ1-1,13,TGTGCCAGCAGGATTACAGGTGGCACTGAAGCTTTCTTT,CASRITGGTEAFF
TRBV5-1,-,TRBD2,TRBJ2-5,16,TGCGCCAGCAGCTTCGGACTAGCGGGGGGACAAGAGACCCAGTACTTC,CASSFGLAGGQETQYF